This TCR beta chain was identified in a study of patients and donors after allogeneic stem cell transplantation. CDR1 SNHLY and CDR2 FYNNEI come from the germline V gene. This CDR3 region has 15 residues. V dropped 1 base and J dropped 4 bases, with 14 bases sitting between them. TCRdb fed the RT-PCR reads into MiXCR, producing one record per CDR3 protein. The top ten clones hold around 5.5% of a sample with more than 850,000 distinct CDR3 sequences, about a sixth of them seen once. The clonotype originates from a human donor who was either an allogeneic HSCT recipient or a stem cell or donor lymphocyte infusion donor (not recorded which). It is not recorded whose cells these are; they may come from a transplant donor. The rearrangement uses TRBV2 and TRBJ2-7, with D possibly being TRBD2 (7 bases). Sequenced input: blood, either unsorted or a sorted T cell fraction (not recorded which). CDR3 residues: CASSEGGGGLYEQYF. The CDR3 DNA is TGTGCCAGCAGTGAAGGTGGGGGGGGGCTGTACGAGCAGTACTTC.